This T cell receptor beta chain was recovered during a study of T cells in Graves' hyperthyroidism and ophthalmopathy. Study-level results: Ophthalmopathy was separated from stable hyperthyroidism by a 13 V-J model. Within blood appeared most thyroid clonotypes that had expanded above 0.001.

Those patients with uncontrolled infection, other autoimmune disease, pregnancy or lactation were excluded. Cells are PBMCs isolated from about 10 ml of fresh blood. Amplification of TCR beta CDR3 regions was performed using RNA transcripts as template. During a first-round RT-PCR of the TCR CDR3, the HTBI primer set was used. MiXCR was run by TCRdb on the multiplex PCR reads, yielding one entry per CDR3 protein. This sample has 300,000 to 500,000 distinct CDR3 sequences, with more than 13% found just once. Concerning this clonotype: Its antigen is undetermined.

The sequenced sample was blood. This TCR was sampled from a man aged 50 to 60 with Graves' ophthalmopathy.

CDR3 nucleotides: TGTGCCAGCAGTGGGGGCCGCGGGGGGTCTTTTTCCTACAATGAGCAGTTCTTC. Its protein product is CASSGGRGGSFSYNEQFF. This sequence joins TRBV2 and TRBJ2-1, with 8 bases fitting TRBD2. Germline V CDR1 and CDR2: SNHLY, FYNNEI. The CDR3 consists of 18 residues. V shed 4 bases, J shed 1 base, and the junction held 12 bases outside the gene matches.